A single T cell receptor (beta chain) is shown here with its context. The target of this receptor is not known. No base quality information exists; no much larger clone differs at one position. This entry belongs to a study of shared clonotypes between healthy human individuals (dated by TCRdb to 2019 to 2021). General notes on the study: The cohort comprised a couple of women and three men aged 18 to 49 years. For each donor, three plates each were used for CD4 naive and CD4 memory, two plates were used for CD8 naive, and one plate was used for CD8 memory. To estimate repertoire size and how much clonotypes are shared between individuals, the study performed deep sequencing of blood TCR repertoires from roughly five healthy adults. To increase sequencing depth and limit assay-specific biases, different laboratories used diverse techniques to prepare libraries and sequence TCR repertoires. Leukapheresis yielded between about 0.8 and 9.5 billion PBMCs per donor. Overall study outcomes, separate from this receptor: Rarefaction of sorted-subset datasets indicated incomplete sequencing despite the large sequencing depth. Because the study included only a small number of donors, the genetic and exposure-history diversity represented was limited. Pairwise subsampling led to the expectation that sequencing depth would affect the degree of clonotype sharing among donors. Larger estimated clonotype richness was generally found for naive subsets than for memory subsets. Higher generation probabilities were observed for clonotypes shared by all four sorted-subset donors than for non-shared clonotypes. Sampling was restricted to blood, and TCR repertoires in tissues likely differ from the TCR repertoires found in blood. Sharing across several donors was observed for approximately 5% of naive CD4, about 3.2% of naive CD8, over 2% of memory CD4, and about 0.4% of memory CD8 clonotypes.

Using the deep immunoSEQ assay, multiplex PCR amplified TCR CDR3 regions from genomic DNA. For each cell subset, the extracted genomic DNA was distributed evenly across all wells of several immunoSEQ 96-well plates, and each plate served as one replicate. For sorted subsets, about 200 ng genomic DNA, equal to tens of thousands of T cell genomes, was loaded into each replicate PCR. The purified libraries were quantified using a Qubit 3.0 fluorometer, sized with a Bioanalyzer 2100, and then quantified again using the KAPA Library Quantification kit. Every immunoSEQ 96-well plate was sequenced on a dedicated single-read 150-cycle Illumina NextSeq 550 flow cell. The study's own analysis went as follows. Because the immunoSEQ output held only junctional sequences and lacked quality scores, the filtering could not match the filtering applied to full-length reads. Sequences were annotated with PyIR, a Python wrapper for IgBLAST v1.9, and V/J genes and CDR3 were assigned using IMGT germline references. Reads with weak V/J assignments (E-value above 1e-6), missing CDR3, stop codons, out-of-frame junctions, or ambiguous translated residues were removed. V3J clonotypes were defined as sequences sharing the same inferred V gene, J gene, and CDR3 amino acid sequence. Percentage overlap between repertoires was computed as shared unique clonotypes divided by the size of the smaller repertoire. Repertoire richness was assessed with RTK rarefaction, the Chao1 estimator, and Recon v2.1 estimates of unobserved clonotypes. OLGA was used to compute generation probabilities for all TCRbeta clonotypes that the gDNA method yielded from a handful of donors. TCRdb provides this immuneACCESS table in a form limited to in-frame rearrangements. Some clones are lacking; in checked studies, under half of them reflect an unresolved V gene, and why the rest are absent is not known. V and J calls and clone size are as listed in that table; D and trimming were resolved from the DNA. The table for this sample lists about 2.1 million clones; roughly 91% of them were counted only once. The ten largest clones take up under 2% of the sample.

Germline trimming amounts to 2 bases on V and 1 base on J, with 10 as the count of junction bases outside the gene matches. The CDR3 has 17 amino acids, counting the end cysteine and phenylalanine. Just the 51-base CDR3 DNA is kept, in frame starting at base 1. CDR1 and CDR2 were assigned from the germline V gene as SGHRS and YFSETQ. CD8 naive samples consisted of CD45RO-negative cells that were positively selected for CCR7, yielding a CD45RA+CCR7+ population without TemRA cells. Donors were healthy HIV-negative adults with no recently reported acute infections or vaccinations. Only Caucasian adults living in Nashville, Tennessee, USA were represented among the donors. Blood was collected by leukapheresis, and PBMCs were isolated by Ficoll-Histopaque density gradient centrifugation and then cryopreserved in liquid nitrogen vapor phase. Purity and quantity of every magnetically sorted T cell population were checked by analytical flow cytometry. Genomic DNA was isolated from every sorted fraction and measured by UV absorbance on a Nanodrop 2000c.

Input material: naive CD8+ T cells from PBMCs. This specimen's cell subset or site label, interpreted: CD45RA+CCR7+. The receptor chain draws on TRBV5-1 and TRBJ2-5; 8 middle bases align to TRBD1. This clonotype was obtained from a man aged 18 to 29 in good health. Some clones in this sample may be carry-over from other donors' samples. The DNA reads as follows: TGCGCCAGCAGCTTCGGACAGGGTCGGTTTTTCCAAGAGACCCAGTACTTC. Translated, this is CASSFGQGRFFQETQYF. The CDR3 plus the reference TRBV5-1 and TRBJ2-5 genes for the other parts give the full variable domain: KAGVTQTPRYLIKTRGQQVTLSCSPISGHRSVSWYQQTPGQGLQFLFEYFSETQRNKGNFPGRFSGRQFSNSRSEMNVSTLELGDSALYLCASSFGQGRFFQETQYFGPGTRLLVL.